The 23 T cell receptor beta chains given below trace back to one sample, sequenced in a study of beta chain features in type 1 diabetes. Study findings and constraints: Shortening that was moderate but significant affected the TCRB CDR3s of Type 1 diabetes patients in all four CD4+ subsets.

All of the isolated RNA was reverse transcribed, so expressed TCRB transcripts were sequenced. Some clones are missing from TCRdb's copy, which holds only in-frame ones; the method was immunoSEQ multiplex PCR. The sample includes roughly 70,000 clones, roughly half of them seen just once. What these receptors recognize is not known. Sequencing was performed on central memory CD4+ T cells from blood. The origin of the receptors is a man aged 25-40 years with type 1 diabetes.

The CDR3, as DNA: TGTGCCAGCAGCTTGCGGGGTTTCACCTACGAGCAGTACTTC. The encoded protein is CASSLRGFTYEQYF. The V and J genes are TRBV13 and TRBJ2-7, with D possibly matching TRBD2 (6 bases). Trimming left V 3 bases short and J 2 bases short, with 11 bases between. CDR1 is PRHDT and CDR2 is FYEKMQ in the germline V gene (reference sequence). The CDR3 is 14 residues long. Variable domain in full (rest from reference TRBV13 and TRBJ2-7): AAGVIQSPRHLIKEKRETATLKCYPIPRHDTVYWYQQGPGQDPQFLISFYEKMQSDKGSIPDRFSAQQFSDYHSELNMSSLELGDSALYFCASSLRGFTYEQYFGPGTRLTVT.

The rearrangement links TRBV19 to TRBJ2-1; 13 nucleotides line up with TRBD2. Germline lookup yields CDR1 LNHDA and CDR2 SQIVND (reference sequence). V dropped 5 bases and J dropped 7; count of bases not matched to a gene: 5. This CDR3 is built from 15 residues. The CDR3 region is CASSSLAGGRNEQFF. The CDR3 DNA is TGTGCCAGTAGTTCACTAGCGGGAGGGCGGAATGAGCAGTTCTTC.

This clone is a singleton in its sample. V gene TRBV6-5 combines with J gene TRBJ1-2; 9 bases line up with TRBD1. Per germline, CDR1 MNHEY and CDR2 SVGAGI. The CDR3 spans 13 residues. The V segment lost 5 bases and the J segment 9 bases; nucleotides outside the gene matches: 7. The CDR3 nucleotides are TGTGCCAGCAGTAAACCCGGACAGGGGAGCTACACCTTC. Its translation: CASSKPGQGSYTF.

The J gene is TRBJ1-4, the V gene TRBV30; D gene ambiguous. V was shortened by 2 bases and J by 4 bases, with 14 bases between the two germline ends. This CDR3 is 15 amino acids long. The germline gives CDR1 GTSNPN, CDR2 SVGIG (reference sequence). The CDR3 protein is CAWSSSGVHNEKLFF. The CDR3 DNA sequence: TGTGCCTGGAGTTCCTCCGGGGTCCATAATGAAAAACTGTTTTTT.

This chain connects TRBV10-2 to TRBJ2-3; maybe TRBD2 (7 bases). Germline V gene lookup returns CDR1 WSHSY and CDR2 SAAADI. The CDR3 sequence is 14 residues long. V was shortened by 6 bases and J by 0 bases, with 10 bases between the two germline ends. CDR3 coding DNA: TGCGCCAGCAGGGGGGGGGCTAGCACAGATACGCAGTATTTT. Amino acids: CASRGGASTDTQYF.

The V gene is TRBV5-6, the J gene TRBJ1-1; 7 bases match TRBD1. Germline V gene lookup returns CDR1 SGHDT and CDR2 YYEEEE. The CDR3 contains 12 residues. V dropped 0 bases and J dropped 11; count of bases not matched to a gene: 4. CDR3 region: CASSLGQGVAFF. DNA of the CDR3: TGTGCCAGCAGCTTGGGGCAGGGGGTGGCTTTCTTT.

The chain combines TRBV14 with TRBJ2-5; weak D call: TRBD1 (7 bases). The ends were cut back, 4 bases at V and 1 base at J, with 22 bases in the middle. The CDR3 has 18 amino acids. The germline V gene has CDR1 SGHDN and CDR2 FVKESK. The chain's CDR3 is CASSLRRGPGGFQETQYF. CDR3 in DNA: TGTGCCAGCAGCCTCCGGAGGGGTCCAGGGGGTTTCCAAGAGACCCAGTACTTC.

The chain is built from TRBV5-1 and TRBJ1-1; the match to TRBD1 covers 7 bases. Germline V CDR1 and CDR2: SGHRS, YFSETQ. Trimming cost V 1 base and J 0 bases; bases outside gene matches: 3. CDR3 length: 15 amino acids. DNA for the CDR3: TGCGCCAGCAGCTTGACTGGACAGGTGAACACTGAAGCTTTCTTT. Translation: CASSLTGQVNTEAFF.

The chain has TRBV30 and TRBJ2-1; 10 nucleotides align to TRBD1. CDR3 length: 14 amino acids. Germline CDR1 reads GTSNPN; CDR2 reads SVGIG (reference sequence). The junction had 3 bases not matched to a gene; V was cut back by 0 bases and J by 7 bases. Written as DNA, the CDR3 is TGTGCCTGGAGTGTATGGGACAGGGGTAATGAGCAGTTCTTC. Translating gives CAWSVWDRGNEQFF.

The V and J genes are TRBV5-5 and TRBJ2-2; no definite D call. CDR1 and CDR2 (germline): SGHKS, YYEKEE (reference sequence). The V gene lost 0 bases and the J gene lost 0 bases, with 9 bases spanning the gap. The CDR3 contains 16 residues. DNA for the CDR3: TGTGCCAGCAGCTTGGGGCTTGCACCGAACACCGGGGAGCTGTTTTTT. Amino acid sequence: CASSLGLAPNTGELFF.

This clone was picked up one time. The chain is built from TRBV21-1 and TRBJ2-2; the table calls TRBD2, which could not be checked here. TRBV21-1 represents a pseudogene. This CDR3 has 15 residues. The CDR3 region has the DNA TGTGCCGCCGGGGAGCGGGGGACGAACACCGGGGAGCTGTTTTTT. Residues: CAAGERGTNTGELFF.

This clone appeared a few times. The chain couples TRBV18 to TRBJ1-5; the D is unclear. This CDR3 comprises 16 residues. Looked up from germline, CDR1 is KGHSH and CDR2 is LQKENI. V lost 0 bases to trimming and J lost 0 bases, with 9 bases between them. The CDR3 sequence: CASSPPRSLSNQPQHF. The CDR3 DNA follows: TGTGCCAGCTCACCACCGAGAAGTCTTAGCAATCAGCCCCAGCATTTT.

This chain links TRBV7-2 with TRBJ2-5; the D gene is possibly TRBD2 (5 bases). V was clipped by 5 bases and J by 2 bases, with 9 bases between them. CDR1 is SGHTA and CDR2 is FQGNSA in the germline V gene. The CDR3 extends over 13 amino acids. The CDR3 DNA reads TGTGCCAGCAGCACGGGGTATCAAGAGACCCAGTACTTC. It codes for CASSTGYQETQYF. The whole variable domain, filled in from reference TRBV7-2 and TRBJ2-5, reads GAGVSQSPSNKVTEKGKDVELRCDPISGHTALYWYRQSLGQGLEFLIYFQGNSAPDKSGLPSDRFSAERTGGSVSTLTIQRTQQEDSAVYLCASSTGYQETQYFGPGTRLLVL.

The J gene is TRBJ2-2, the V gene TRBV2; 7 nucleotides match TRBD2. V dropped 4 bases and J dropped 0; count of bases not matched to a gene: 5. CDR1 and CDR2 (germline): SNHLY, FYNNEI. The CDR3 consists of 16 residues. CDR3 sequence (DNA): TGTGCCAGCAGTGTAGGACGGGAGGCGAACACCGGGGAGCTGTTTTTT. Protein product: CASSVGREANTGELFF.

The chain combines TRBV2 with TRBJ2-7; TRBD1 agrees at 11 bases. The CDR3 totals 14 residues. With 5 bases clipped from V and 3 bases from J, the junction kept 3 bases outside the gene matches. Looked up from germline, CDR1 is SNHLY and CDR2 is FYNNEI. CDR3 region: CASSMGQGDYEQYF. The CDR3 DNA reads as TGTGCCAGCAGTATGGGACAGGGGGACTACGAGCAGTACTTC.

This clone turned up a few times. The chain links TRBV4-1 to TRBJ1-5; D call uncertain. Trimming pared 1 base from V and 6 bases from J, leaving 7 bases between. The CDR3 contains 13 residues. Germline CDR1 reads MGHRA; CDR2 reads YSYEKL. The CDR3 nucleotides read TGCGCCAGCAGCCAAGGCGGGGTTCAGCCCCAGCATTTT. It translates to CASSQGGVQPQHF.

V gene TRBV11-2 combines with J gene TRBJ2-5; D perhaps matches TRBD2 (7 bases). With 5 bases removed from V and 5 bases from J, the gap between germline ends came to 18 bases. Germline V lookup: CDR1 SGHAT, CDR2 FQNNGV. The CDR3 runs 15 residues. The DNA of the CDR3 is TGTGCCAGCAGCGATAGTTGGGGGGGCCGGGAGACCCAGTACTTC. Protein product: CASSDSWGGRETQYF.

The chain uses TRBV2 and TRBJ2-7, with 10 positions matching TRBD1. Germline values: CDR1 SNHLY, CDR2 FYNNEI. The V and J ends lost 6 bases and 5 bases, in that order; junction bases with no gene match: 10. This CDR3 is 15 amino acids long. The CDR3: CASRGGGQGKDEQYF. CDR3 DNA: TGTGCCAGCAGGGGAGGGGGACAGGGGAAAGACGAGCAGTACTTC.

This clone was counted once. The V and J genes are TRBV5-5 and TRBJ2-5, with D possibly TRBD2 on 5 matching bases. The CDR3 runs 16 residues. Germline loops: CDR1 SGHKS, CDR2 YYEKEE (reference sequence). V gave up 1 base and J gave up 4 bases, with 17 bases separating them. CDR3 coding DNA: TGTGCCAGCAGCTTGCTGGCCGGGGAAAAATCAGAGACCCAGTACTTC. It specifies CASSLLAGEKSETQYF.

This clone was found a few times. V is TRBV2 and J is TRBJ2-5, with D unresolved. The V and J ends lost 4 bases and 0 bases respectively, with 3 bases between them. From germline, CDR1 is SNHLY and CDR2 FYNNEI. This CDR3 region has 12 residues. The chain's CDR3 is CASSANQETQYF. As DNA, the CDR3 is TGTGCCAGCAGTGCCAACCAAGAGACCCAGTACTTC.

The chain uses TRBV30 and TRBJ1-2, with D perhaps TRBD1 (5 bases). The CDR3 loop spans 17 amino acids. CDR1 and CDR2 from the germline V gene are GTSNPN and SVGIG (reference sequence). Trimming took 2 bases from V and 0 from J, leaving 19 bases between them. CDR3 loop: CAWSPPGREITNYGYTF. The CDR3 nucleotides read TGTGCCTGGAGTCCACCGGGACGGGAGATTACTAACTATGGCTACACCTTC.

J is TRBJ1-2 and V is TRBV27; 11 nucleotides align to TRBD1. The trim removed 0 bases at V and 7 bases at J, leaving 4 bases unmatched. From germline, CDR1 is MNHEY and CDR2 SMNVEV (reference sequence). The CDR3 is 15 residues long. CDR3 DNA sequence: TGTGCCAGCAGTTTATCCAGGGGGACAGGGGGTGGCTACACCTTC. Translated, it gives CASSLSRGTGGGYTF.

This sequence joins TRBV5-8 and TRBJ1-2; 7 bases are shared with TRBD1. The germline V gene has CDR1 SGHTS and CDR2 YDEGEE. The CDR3 has 16 residues. J was trimmed by 7 bases and V by 7 bases; bases with no gene match: 19. The CDR3 reads CASEKGRTGAFGGYTF. As DNA, the CDR3 is TGTGCCAGCGAAAAGGGACGGACAGGCGCATTTGGTGGCTACACCTTC. The full variable domain, in which reference TRBV5-8 and TRBJ1-2 provide the parts outside the CDR3, is EAGVTQSPTHLIKTRGQQATLRCSPISGHTSVYWYQQALGLGLQFLLWYDEGEERNRGNFPPRFSGRQFPNYSSELNVNALELEDSALYLCASEKGRTGAFGGYTFGSGTRLTVV.